What follows describes a single TCR beta chain. This CDR3 has 18 amino acids. The J segment lost 3 bases and the V segment lost 4 bases, leaving 13 bases of the junction unmatched. Germline CDR1 reads KGHDR; CDR2 reads SFDVKD. This entry is derived from a study of brain T cells in children with intractable seizures. Time point reported: blood from clinic visit 5 months post-surgery; TSC patient then seizure free. Generated by immunoSEQ multiplex PCR, the TCRdb table keeps only in-frame clones and is missing some. The sample has 300,000 to 400,000 clones; about 93% are singletons. The J gene is TRBJ2-1, the V gene TRBV24-1; 8 bases agree with TRBD2. The material sequenced was peripheral blood, taken less than 6 months after surgery. This TCR derives from a boy younger than two with tuberous sclerosis and intractable seizures. This chain's CDR3 is CATSDPMAAGVNYNEQFF. Written as DNA, the CDR3 is TGTGCCACCAGTGACCCGATGGCAGCGGGAGTGAACTACAATGAGCAGTTCTTC.